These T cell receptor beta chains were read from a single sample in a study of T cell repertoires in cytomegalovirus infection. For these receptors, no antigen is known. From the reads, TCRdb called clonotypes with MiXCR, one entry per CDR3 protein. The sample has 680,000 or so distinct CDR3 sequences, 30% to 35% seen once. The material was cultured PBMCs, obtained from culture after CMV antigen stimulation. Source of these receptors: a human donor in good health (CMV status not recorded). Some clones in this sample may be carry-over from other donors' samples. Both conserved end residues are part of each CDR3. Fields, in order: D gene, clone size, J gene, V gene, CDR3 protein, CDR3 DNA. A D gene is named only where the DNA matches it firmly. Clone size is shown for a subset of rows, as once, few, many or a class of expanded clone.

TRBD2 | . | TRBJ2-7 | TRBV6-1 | CASSWLAGGLDEQYF | TGTGCCAGCAGTTGGCTAGCGGGGGGGCTGGATGAGCAGTACTTC
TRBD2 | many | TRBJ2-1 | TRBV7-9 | CASTLFARGLAGGKANEQFF | TGTGCCAGCACCCTTTTTGCCCGGGGACTAGCGGGAGGAAAGGCGAATGAGCAGTTCTTC
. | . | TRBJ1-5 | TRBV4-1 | CASSQPTAEGSQPQHF | TGCGCCAGCAGCCAACCAACGGCGGAAGGGTCTCAGCCCCAGCATTTT
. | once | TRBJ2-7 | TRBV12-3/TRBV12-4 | CASSRGDHYEQYF | TGTGCCAGCAGTCGCGGGGACCACTACGAGCAGTACTTC
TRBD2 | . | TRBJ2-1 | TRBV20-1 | CSATRRTSSYNEQFF | TGCAGTGCAACCCGGCGGACTAGCTCCTACAATGAGCAGTTCTTC
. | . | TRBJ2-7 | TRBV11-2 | CASSPDISREQYF | TGTGCCAGCAGCCCGGACATTTCGAGGGAGCAGTACTTC
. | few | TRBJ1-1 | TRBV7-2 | CASSLEGIPGTEAFF | TGTGCCAGCAGCTTAGAGGGGATCCCTGGGACTGAAGCTTTCTTT
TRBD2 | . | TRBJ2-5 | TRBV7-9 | CASSLDGTSRETQYF | TGTGCCAGCAGCTTAGACGGGACTAGCCGCGAGACCCAGTACTTC
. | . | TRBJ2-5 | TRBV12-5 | CARKDQETQYF | TGTGCTAGGAAGGACCAAGAGACCCAGTACTTC
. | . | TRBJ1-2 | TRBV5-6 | CASSYASYGYTF | TGTGCCAGCAGCTACGCCAGCTATGGCTACACCTTC
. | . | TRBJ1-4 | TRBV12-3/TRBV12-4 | CASSFSWGGTNEKLFF | TGTGCCAGCAGTTTCAGCTGGGGAGGCACTAATGAAAAACTGTTTTTT
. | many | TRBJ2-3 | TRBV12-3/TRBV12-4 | CASSSRGYTDTQYF | TGTGCCAGCAGTTCCCGGGGCTACACAGATACGCAGTATTTT
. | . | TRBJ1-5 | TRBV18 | CASSPETDQPQHF | TGTGCCAGCTCACCGGAGACGGATCAGCCCCAGCATTTT
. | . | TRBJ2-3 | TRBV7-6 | CASSLGRPKYF | TGTGCCAGCAGCTTAGGACGGCCTAAGTATTTT
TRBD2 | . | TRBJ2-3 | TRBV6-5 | CASSYRLAGTDTQYF | TGTGCCAGCAGTTACCGACTAGCGGGGACAGATACGCAGTATTTT
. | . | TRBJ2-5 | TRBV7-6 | CASSYDMGAGETQYF | TGTGCCAGCAGCTACGACATGGGGGCGGGGGAGACCCAGTACTTC
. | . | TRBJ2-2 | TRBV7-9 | CASSPTVNTGELFF | TGTGCCAGCAGCCCGACAGTTAACACCGGGGAGCTGTTTTTT
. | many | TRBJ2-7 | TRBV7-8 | CASSTRGTATDSYEQYF | TGTGCCAGCAGCACAAGGGGTACAGCGACTGACTCCTACGAGCAGTACTTC
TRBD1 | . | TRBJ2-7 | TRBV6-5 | CATRTGPYEQYF | TGTGCCACCAGGACAGGCCCCTACGAGCAGTACTTC
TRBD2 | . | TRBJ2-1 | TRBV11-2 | CASTMTSGGYNEQFF | TGTGCCAGCACCATGACTAGCGGGGGGTACAATGAGCAGTTCTTC
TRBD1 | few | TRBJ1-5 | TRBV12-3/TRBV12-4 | CASSVSGTGPNQPQHF | TGTGCCAGCAGTGTATCCGGGACAGGGCCCAATCAGCCCCAGCATTTT
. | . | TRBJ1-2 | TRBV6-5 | CASQSKVDKEGSYGYTF | TGTGCCTCCCAGTCCAAGGTCGATAAGGAGGGTTCCTATGGCTACACCTTC
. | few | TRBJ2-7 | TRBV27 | CASSSPGQKQYF | TGTGCCAGCAGTTCACCAGGACAGAAGCAGTACTTC
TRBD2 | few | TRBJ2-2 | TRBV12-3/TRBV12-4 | CASSLTSGSGELFF | TGTGCCAGCAGCCTGACTAGCGGGAGTGGGGAGCTGTTTTTT
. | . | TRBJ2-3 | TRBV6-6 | CASSSEGRPADTQYF | TGTGCCAGCAGTTCCGAAGGCAGGCCCGCAGATACGCAGTATTTT
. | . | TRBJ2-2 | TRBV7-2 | CASRGGGGPTGELFF | TGTGCCAGCAGGGGGGGGGGGGGGCCCACCGGGGAGCTGTTTTTT
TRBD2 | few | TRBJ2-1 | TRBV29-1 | CSARTSDANEQFF | TGCAGCGCCAGGACTAGTGATGCCAATGAGCAGTTCTTC
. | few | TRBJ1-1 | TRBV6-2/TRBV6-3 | CASSYSEGSTEAFF | TGTGCCAGCAGTTACTCAGAGGGCAGCACTGAAGCTTTCTTT
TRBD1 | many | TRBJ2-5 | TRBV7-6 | CASSQNRGKETQYF | TGTGCCAGCAGCCAAAACAGGGGAAAAGAGACCCAGTACTTC
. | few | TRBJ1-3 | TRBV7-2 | CASSLEGTRDNTIYF | TGTGCCAGCAGCTTAGAAGGGACCAGGGATAACACCATATATTTT
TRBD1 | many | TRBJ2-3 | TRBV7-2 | CASSLSGTGVLDTQYF | TGTGCCAGCAGCTTATCTGGGACAGGGGTCCTGGATACGCAGTATTTT
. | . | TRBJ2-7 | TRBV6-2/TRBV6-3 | CASSRGLLPNYEQYF | TGTGCCAGCAGCCGAGGACTGTTACCTAACTACGAGCAGTACTTC
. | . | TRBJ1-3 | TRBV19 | CASRTGPTGNTIYF | TGTGCCAGTAGGACGGGCCCTACCGGAAACACCATATATTTT
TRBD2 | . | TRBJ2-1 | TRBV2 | CASSGGLAGGYNEQFF | TGTGCCAGCAGTGGGGGACTAGCGGGAGGGTACAATGAGCAGTTCTTC
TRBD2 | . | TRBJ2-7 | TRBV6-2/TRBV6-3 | CASRLGLSSYEQYF | TGTGCCAGCAGGCTGGGACTATCCTCCTACGAGCAGTACTTC
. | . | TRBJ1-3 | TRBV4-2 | CASSRPGRGGNTIYF | TGTGCCAGCAGCCGACCGGGGCGGGGTGGAAACACCATATATTTT
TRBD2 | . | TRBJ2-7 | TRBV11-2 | CASSPHGGSADEQYF | TGTGCCAGCAGCCCACATGGCGGGAGCGCGGACGAGCAGTACTTC
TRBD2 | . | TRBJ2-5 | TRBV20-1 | CSARSSGVKETQYF | TGCAGTGCTAGAAGTAGCGGGGTTAAAGAGACCCAGTACTTC
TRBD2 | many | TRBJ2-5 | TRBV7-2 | CAGSGGGAVETQYF | TGTGCCGGATCGGGCGGGGGGGCCGTAGAGACCCAGTACTTC
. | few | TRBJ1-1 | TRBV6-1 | CASRLTVGHTEAFF | TGTGCCAGCAGATTGACAGTTGGGCACACTGAAGCTTTCTTT
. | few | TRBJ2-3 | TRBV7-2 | CASSFRGPGDTQYF | TGTGCCAGCAGTTTTAGGGGACCGGGGGATACGCAGTATTTT
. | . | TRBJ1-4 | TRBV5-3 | CASSFRGEKEKLFF | TGTGCCAGCAGCTTCCGGGGAGAGAAGGAAAAACTGTTTTTT
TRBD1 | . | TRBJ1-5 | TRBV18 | CASSPQGAGQPQHF | TGTGCCAGCTCACCTCAGGGGGCTGGGCAGCCCCAGCATTTT
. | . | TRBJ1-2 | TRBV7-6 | CASSPDGPQGDGYTF | TGTGCCAGCAGCCCAGACGGGCCCCAAGGTGATGGCTACACCTTC
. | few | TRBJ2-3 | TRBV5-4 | CASSLKLSLPDTQYF | TGTGCCAGCAGCTTGAAGTTGTCACTCCCGGATACGCAGTATTTT
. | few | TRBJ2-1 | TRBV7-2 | CASSAFSESYNEQFF | TGTGCCAGCAGTGCCTTTTCTGAGTCCTACAATGAGCAGTTCTTC
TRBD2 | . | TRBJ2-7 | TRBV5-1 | CASSLITSGAYEQYF | TGCGCCAGCAGCTTAATAACTAGCGGGGCCTACGAGCAGTACTTC
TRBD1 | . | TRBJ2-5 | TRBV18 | CASSPPTTGKKETQYF | TGTGCCAGCTCACCCCCAACGACAGGGAAGAAAGAGACCCAGTACTTC
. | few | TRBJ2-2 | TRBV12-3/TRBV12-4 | CASVRSTGELFF | TGTGCCAGCGTGCGGTCCACCGGGGAGCTGTTTTTT
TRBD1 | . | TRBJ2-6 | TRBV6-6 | CATTRRDRASSGANVLTF | TGTGCCACAACTCGGAGGGACAGGGCCTCCTCTGGGGCCAACGTCCTGACTTTC
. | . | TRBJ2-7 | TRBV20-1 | CSASIGSSYEQYF | TGCAGTGCTAGCATTGGGAGCTCCTACGAGCAGTACTTC